This T cell receptor (beta chain) was identified during a study of shared clonotypes between healthy human individuals. Across the study: Donor ages ranged 18 to 49 years: a couple of women, a few men.

Study results and limitations: The study found lower generation probabilities in non-shared clonotypes than in those shared by all four donors.

V lost 0 bases, J lost 2 bases, and 10 bases lay in between. The CDR3 is 15 amino acids. The germline CDR1 and CDR2 sequences are SGHDT and YYEEEE. As regards this clone: Its antigen is unknown.

Sequencing used immunoSEQ multiplex PCR; TCRdb keeps in-frame clones, though not all of them. The sample holds about 1 million clones, under 80% seen once. Input material: memory CD4+ T cells sorted from blood. The sample's subset: CD45RA-negative fraction. The chain links TRBV5-6 to TRBJ2-3; perhaps TRBD2 as D (6 bases). The clonotype was recovered from a man aged 18 to 29 in good health. The CDR3 coding sequence is TGTGCCAGCAGCTTGGAGGGGACTTACACAGATACGCAGTATTTT. Translating gives CASSLEGTYTDTQYF.